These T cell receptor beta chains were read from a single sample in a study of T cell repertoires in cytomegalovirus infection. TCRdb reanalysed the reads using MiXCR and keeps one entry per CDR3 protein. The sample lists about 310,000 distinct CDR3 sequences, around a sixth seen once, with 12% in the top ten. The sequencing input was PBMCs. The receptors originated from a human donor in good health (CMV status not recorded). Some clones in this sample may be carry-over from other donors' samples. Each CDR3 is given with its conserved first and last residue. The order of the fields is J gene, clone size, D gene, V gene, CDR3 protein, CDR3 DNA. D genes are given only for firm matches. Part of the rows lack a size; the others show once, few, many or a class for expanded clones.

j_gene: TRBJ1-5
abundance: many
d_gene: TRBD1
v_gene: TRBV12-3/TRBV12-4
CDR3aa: CASSFGTGGGQPQHF
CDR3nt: TGTGCCAGCAGTTTTGGGACAGGGGGTGGACAGCCCCAGCATTTT

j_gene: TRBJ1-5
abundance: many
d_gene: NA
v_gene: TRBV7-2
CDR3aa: CASSRPGAGQPQHF
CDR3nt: TGTGCCAGCAGCCGCCCCGGGGCGGGACAGCCCCAGCATTTT

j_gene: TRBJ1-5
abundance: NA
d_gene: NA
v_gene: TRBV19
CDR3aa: CASSIDLNQPQHF
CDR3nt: TGTGCCAGTAGTATAGATCTGAATCAGCCCCAGCATTTT

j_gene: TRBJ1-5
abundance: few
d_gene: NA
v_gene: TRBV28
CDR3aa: CASSGGWVLDQPQHF
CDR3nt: TGTGCCAGCAGTGGAGGGTGGGTGTTGGATCAGCCCCAGCATTTT

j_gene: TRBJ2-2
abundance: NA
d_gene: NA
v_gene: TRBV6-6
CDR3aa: CASSYPGTKDGELFF
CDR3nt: TGTGCCAGCAGTTACCCCGGGACAAAAGACGGGGAGCTGTTTTTT

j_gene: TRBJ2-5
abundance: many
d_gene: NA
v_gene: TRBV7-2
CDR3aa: CASSYLPPDSAGQETQYF
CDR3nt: TGTGCCAGCAGCTATCTACCCCCGGACAGCGCGGGTCAGGAGACCCAGTACTTC

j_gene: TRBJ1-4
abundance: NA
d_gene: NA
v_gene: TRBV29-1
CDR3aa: CSVLTHGEKLFF
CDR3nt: TGCAGCGTCCTCACGCATGGGGAAAAACTGTTTTTT

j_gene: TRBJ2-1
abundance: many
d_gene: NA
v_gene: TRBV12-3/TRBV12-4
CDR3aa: CASTSRLAVGLNEQFF
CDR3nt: TGTGCCAGCACCAGTCGCTTAGCGGTTGGTTTGAATGAGCAGTTCTTC

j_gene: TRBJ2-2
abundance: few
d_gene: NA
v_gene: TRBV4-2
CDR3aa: CASSGGSSGELFF
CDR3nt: TGTGCCAGCAGCGGAGGGTCGTCCGGGGAGCTGTTTTTT

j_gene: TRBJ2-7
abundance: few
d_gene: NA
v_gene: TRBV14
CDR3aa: CASSQVRGFEQYF
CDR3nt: TGTGCCAGCAGCCAAGTTCGGGGTTTCGAGCAGTACTTC

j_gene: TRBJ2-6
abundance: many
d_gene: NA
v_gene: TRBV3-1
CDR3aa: CASSQDMSRRSGANVLTF
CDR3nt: TGTGCCAGCAGCCAAGATATGAGCAGGCGCTCTGGGGCCAACGTCCTGACTTTC

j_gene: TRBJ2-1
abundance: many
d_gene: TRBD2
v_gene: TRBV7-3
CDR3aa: CASSPAGGTYNEQFF
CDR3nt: TGTGCCAGCAGCCCAGCGGGGGGGACCTACAATGAGCAGTTCTTC

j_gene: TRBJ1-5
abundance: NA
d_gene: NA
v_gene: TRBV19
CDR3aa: CASTQGHGRQPQHF
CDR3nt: TGTGCCAGTACCCAGGGCCACGGACGACAGCCCCAGCATTTT

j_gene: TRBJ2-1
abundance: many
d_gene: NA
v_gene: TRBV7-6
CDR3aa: CASSLDPVYNEQFF
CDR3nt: TGTGCCAGCAGCTTAGACCCAGTTTACAATGAGCAGTTCTTC

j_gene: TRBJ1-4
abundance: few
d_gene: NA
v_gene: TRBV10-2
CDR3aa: CASSEQGGREKLFF
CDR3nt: TGCGCCAGCAGTGAACAGGGTGGTCGGGAAAAACTGTTTTTT

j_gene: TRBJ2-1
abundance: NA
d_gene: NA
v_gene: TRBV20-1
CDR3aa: CSARNRENYNEQFF
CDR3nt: TGCAGTGCTAGAAACAGGGAAAACTACAATGAGCAGTTCTTC

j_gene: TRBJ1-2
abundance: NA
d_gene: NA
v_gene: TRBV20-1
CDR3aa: CSGNPMGAGNYGYTF
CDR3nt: TGCAGTGGAAACCCTATGGGGGCTGGTAACTATGGCTACACCTTC

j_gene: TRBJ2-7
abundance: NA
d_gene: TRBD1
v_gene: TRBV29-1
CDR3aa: CSVQGTGAHEQYF
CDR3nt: TGCAGCGTTCAAGGGACAGGGGCCCACGAGCAGTACTTC

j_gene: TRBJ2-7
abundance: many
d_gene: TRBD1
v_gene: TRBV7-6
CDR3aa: CASSARAGTGGVQYF
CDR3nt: TGTGCCAGCAGCGCCCGAGCCGGGACAGGGGGCGTGCAGTACTTC

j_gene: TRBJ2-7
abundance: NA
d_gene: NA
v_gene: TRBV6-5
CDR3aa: CASSYSGLRTEQYF
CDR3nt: TGTGCCAGCAGTTACTCGGGTCTCCGGACCGAGCAGTACTTC

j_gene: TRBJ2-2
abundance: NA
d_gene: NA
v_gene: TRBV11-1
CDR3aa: CASSLSGDTGELFF
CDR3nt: TGTGCCAGCAGCTTATCGGGTGACACCGGGGAGCTGTTTTTT

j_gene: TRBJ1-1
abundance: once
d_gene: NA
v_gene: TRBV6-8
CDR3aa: CASSYGGDRLGTEAFF
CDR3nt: TGTGCCAGCAGTTACGGCGGGGATCGTTTGGGTACTGAAGCTTTCTTT

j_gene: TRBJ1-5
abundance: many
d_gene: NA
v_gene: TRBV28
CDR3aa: CASSSRGFGRNQPQHF
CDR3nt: TGTGCCAGCAGTTCCCGGGGGTTTGGACGCAATCAGCCCCAGCATTTT

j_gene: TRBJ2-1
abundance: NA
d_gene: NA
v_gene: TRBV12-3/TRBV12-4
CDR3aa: CASTSRRGYNEQFF
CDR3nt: TGTGCCAGCACTTCCCGCCGGGGTTACAATGAGCAGTTCTTC

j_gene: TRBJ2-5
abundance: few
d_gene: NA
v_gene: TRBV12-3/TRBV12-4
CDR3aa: CASSLGTHQETQYF
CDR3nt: TGTGCCAGCAGTTTAGGGACGCACCAAGAGACCCAGTACTTC

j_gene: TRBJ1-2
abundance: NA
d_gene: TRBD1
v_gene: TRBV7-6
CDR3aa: CASSMTGADGYTF
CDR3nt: TGTGCCAGCAGCATGACAGGGGCGGATGGCTACACCTTC

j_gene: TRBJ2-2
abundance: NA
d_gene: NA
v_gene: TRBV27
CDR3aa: CASSSGALYTGELFF
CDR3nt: TGTGCCAGCAGCTCTGGGGCGCTCTACACCGGGGAGCTGTTTTTT

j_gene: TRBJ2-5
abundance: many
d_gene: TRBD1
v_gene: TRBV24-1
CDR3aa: CATSDGQGQETQYF
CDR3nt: TGTGCCACCAGTGACGGACAGGGCCAAGAGACCCAGTACTTC

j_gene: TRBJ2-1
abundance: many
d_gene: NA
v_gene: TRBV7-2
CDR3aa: CASSLEGTPYNEQFF
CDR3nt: TGTGCCAGCAGCTTAGAAGGGACGCCCTACAATGAGCAGTTCTTC

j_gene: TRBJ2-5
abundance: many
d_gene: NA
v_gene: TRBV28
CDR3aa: CASSTPPEGYQETQYF
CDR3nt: TGTGCCAGCAGCACACCGCCAGAGGGGTACCAAGAGACCCAGTACTTC

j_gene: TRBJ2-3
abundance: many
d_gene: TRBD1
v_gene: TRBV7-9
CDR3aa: CASSFWTGPTDTQYF
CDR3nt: TGTGCCAGCAGCTTTTGGACAGGGCCCACAGATACGCAGTATTTT

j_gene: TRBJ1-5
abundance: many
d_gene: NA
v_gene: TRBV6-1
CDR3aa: CASSSGNQPQHF
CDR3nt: TGTGCCAGCAGTTCGGGGAATCAGCCCCAGCATTTT

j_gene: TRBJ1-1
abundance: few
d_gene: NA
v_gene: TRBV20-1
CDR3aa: CSASNRRHTEAFF
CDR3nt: TGCAGTGCTAGTAATCGCCGCCACACTGAAGCTTTCTTT

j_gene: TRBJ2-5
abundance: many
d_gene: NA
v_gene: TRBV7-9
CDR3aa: CASSIQGFGETQYF
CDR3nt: TGTGCCAGCAGCATACAGGGTTTCGGAGAGACCCAGTACTTC

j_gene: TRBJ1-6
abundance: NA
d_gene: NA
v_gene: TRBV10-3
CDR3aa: CAISESDSYSPLHF
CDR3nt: TGTGCCATCAGTGAGTCAGACAGCTATTCACCCCTCCACTTT

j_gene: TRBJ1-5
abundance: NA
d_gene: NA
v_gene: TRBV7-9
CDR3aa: CASSLDVGSDGNQPQHF
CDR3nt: TGTGCCAGCAGCTTAGACGTAGGGTCGGATGGCAATCAGCCCCAGCATTTT

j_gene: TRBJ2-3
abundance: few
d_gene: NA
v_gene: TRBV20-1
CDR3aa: CSASRPTGTDTQYF
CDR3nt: TGCAGTGCTAGCCGACCAACAGGCACAGATACGCAGTATTTT

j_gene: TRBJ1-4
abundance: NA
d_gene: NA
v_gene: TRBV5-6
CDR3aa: CASGLESVGGSREKLFF
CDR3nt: TGTGCCAGCGGCTTGGAATCCGTTGGGGGGAGCCGTGAGAAACTGTTTTTT

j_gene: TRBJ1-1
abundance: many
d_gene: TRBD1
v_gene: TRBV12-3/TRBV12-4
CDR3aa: CASSLGTGLTFF
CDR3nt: TGTGCCAGCAGTTTGGGGACAGGACTAACTTTCTTT

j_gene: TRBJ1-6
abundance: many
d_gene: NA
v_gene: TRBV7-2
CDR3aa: CASSLTPNYNSPLHF
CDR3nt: TGTGCCAGCAGCTTGACCCCCAATTATAATTCACCCCTCCACTTT

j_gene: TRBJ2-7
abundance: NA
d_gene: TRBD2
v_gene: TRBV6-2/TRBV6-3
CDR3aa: CASSFPAGSAYEQYF
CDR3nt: TGTGCCAGCAGTTTCCCAGCGGGGTCAGCCTACGAGCAGTACTTC

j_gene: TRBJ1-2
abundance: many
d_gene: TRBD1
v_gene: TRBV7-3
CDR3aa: CASSLTHGTGYGYTF
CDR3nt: TGTGCCAGCAGCTTAACACACGGGACAGGCTATGGCTACACCTTC

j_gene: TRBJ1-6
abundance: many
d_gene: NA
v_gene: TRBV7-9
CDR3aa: CASSDPGEGSSPLHF
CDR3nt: TGTGCCAGCAGCGACCCAGGAGAAGGGTCTTCACCCCTCCACTTT

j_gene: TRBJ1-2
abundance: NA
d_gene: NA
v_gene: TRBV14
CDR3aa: CASSQGNGGYGYTF
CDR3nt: TGTGCCAGCAGCCAAGGGAACGGGGGCTATGGCTACACCTTC

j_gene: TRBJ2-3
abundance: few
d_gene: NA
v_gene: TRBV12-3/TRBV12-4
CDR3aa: CASKQGATDTQYF
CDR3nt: TGTGCCAGCAAGCAGGGAGCCACAGATACGCAGTATTTT

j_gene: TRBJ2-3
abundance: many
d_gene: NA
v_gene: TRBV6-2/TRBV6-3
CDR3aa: CASGSGADTQYF
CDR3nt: TGTGCCAGCGGTTCAGGGGCAGATACGCAGTATTTT

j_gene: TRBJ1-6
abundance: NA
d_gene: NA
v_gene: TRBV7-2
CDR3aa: CASSLETIASPLHF
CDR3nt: TGTGCCAGCAGCCTGGAAACAATCGCTTCACCCCTCCACTTT

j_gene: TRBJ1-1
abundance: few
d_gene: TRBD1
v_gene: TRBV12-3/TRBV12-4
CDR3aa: CASGGQMNTEAFF
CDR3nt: TGTGCCAGCGGGGGACAGATGAACACTGAAGCTTTCTTT